The 16 T cell receptor beta chains presented below share a single source sample, sequenced in a study of T cell responses to AZD1222 COVID-19 vaccine. Sequenced by immunoSEQ multiplex PCR; TCRdb stores in-frame clones only, minus some. The sample carries 95,000 to 150,000 clones, about 90% recorded once. Sequenced material: peripheral blood, taken on day 0 of AZD1222 vaccination. The receptor source for this set is an adult in good health.

The V and J genes are TRBV6-2 or TRBV6-3 and TRBJ1-5; D remains unclear. V gave up 5 bases and J gave up 0 bases, with 11 bases separating them. Germline CDR1 and CDR2: MNHEY and SVGEGT. The CDR3 runs to 15 residues. CDR3 nucleotide sequence: TGTGCCAGCAGTCGACACCTTTCTAGCAATCAGCCCCAGCATTTT. Protein: CASSRHLSSNQPQHF.

V is TRBV28 and J is TRBJ1-4; a possible D gene is TRBD1 (6 bases). Deletions cut 4 bases from V and 7 bases from J, with 13 bases between. The CDR3 is 14 amino acids. Germline assignment: CDR1 MDHEN and CDR2 SYDVKM. The CDR3 here is CASSSQGLVEKLFF. The CDR3 DNA is TGTGCCAGCAGTTCTCAGGGGCTGGTTGAAAAACTGTTTTTT.

V usage is TRBV9 and J usage is TRBJ1-3; D uncertain. The V end lost 0 bases, the J end lost 4 bases, and 5 bases lay between the germline ends. CDR3 length equals 13 residues. Germline V gene lookup returns CDR1 SGDLS and CDR2 YYNGEE. In nucleotides, the CDR3 is TGTGCCAGCAGCGTAGATCCAGGAAACACCATATATTTT. Its translation: CASSVDPGNTIYF. Full variable domain (remainder filled in from reference TRBV9 and TRBJ1-3): DSGVTQTPKHLITATGQRVTLRCSPRSGDLSVYWYQQSLDQGLQFLIQYYNGEERAKGNILERFSAQQFPDLHSELNLSSLELGDSALYFCASSVDPGNTIYFGEGSWLTVV.

The V call is TRBV7-2, the J call TRBJ1-1, with 9 bases identical to TRBD1. The germline gives CDR1 SGHTA, CDR2 FQGNSA. V shed 1 base and J 10 bases; nucleotides not matched to a gene: 7. The CDR3 loop spans 14 amino acids. CDR3 residues: CASSLGGPGQGAFF. CDR3 in DNA: TGTGCCAGCAGCTTAGGAGGGCCGGGACAGGGAGCTTTCTTT.

The genes are TRBV7-9 and TRBJ2-5, with D maybe TRBD1 (5 bases). This CDR3 is built from 15 residues. The ends were cut back, 1 base at V and 4 bases at J, with 13 bases in the middle. Germline CDR1 SEHNR, CDR2 FQNEAQ (reference sequence). The CDR3 nucleotides read TGTGCCAGCAGCTTAGGCCAGGGAACAGGAGAGACCCAGTACTTC. Encoded protein: CASSLGQGTGETQYF.

This chain links TRBV12-3 or TRBV12-4 with TRBJ2-7; TRBD1 might be the D (5 bases). CDR3 length: 13 amino acids. V was cut by 3 bases and J by 5 bases, with 11 bases left in between. The CDR3 nucleotides read TGTGCCAGCAGTTTTCTGACAGTACACGAGCAGTACTTC. Amino acids: CASSFLTVHEQYF.

The DNA for the CDR3 is TGTGCCAGCAGCCTTACGACAGTCTCCTATAATTCACCCCTCCACTTT. Translating gives CASSLTTVSYNSPLHF. The chain carries TRBV5-4 and TRBJ1-6; TRBD1 might be the D (5 bases). The V gene's germline CDR1 is SGHNT and CDR2 YYREEE (reference sequence). Trimming pared 4 bases from V and 0 bases from J, leaving 11 bases between. The length of the CDR3 is 16 residues.

The rearrangement joins TRBV5-1 to TRBJ2-1, with a tentative D call TRBD2 (5 bases). The CDR3 has 15 amino acids. The germline CDR1 and CDR2 sequences are SGHRS and YFSETQ. The V and J ends lost 4 bases and 5 bases respectively, with 16 bases between them. The CDR3 sequence is CASSATGLGNNEQFF. For the CDR3, the DNA is TGCGCCAGCAGCGCAACCGGACTCGGCAACAATGAGCAGTTCTTC.

The chain combines TRBV7-9 with TRBJ2-1; D unresolved. V was shortened by 5 bases and J by 0 bases, with 14 bases between the two germline ends. The CDR3 consists of 16 residues. The germline V gene encodes CDR1 SEHNR and CDR2 FQNEAQ (reference sequence). The CDR3 sequence is CASSPGWSASYNEQFF. CDR3 in DNA: TGTGCCAGCAGCCCCGGGTGGTCAGCCTCCTACAATGAGCAGTTCTTC.

This chain's CDR3 is CATSREGGSYNEQFF. Here the CDR3 DNA reads TGTGCCACCAGCAGGGAGGGGGGCTCCTACAATGAGCAGTTCTTC. The J gene is TRBJ2-1, the V gene TRBV15, with D perhaps assigned TRBD1 or TRBD2 (6 bases each). The V gene lost 3 bases and the J gene lost 0 bases, with 9 bases spanning the gap. From germline, CDR1 is LNHNV and CDR2 YYDKDF (reference sequence). This CDR3 comprises 15 residues.

V usage is TRBV7-3 and J usage is TRBJ2-1, with 8 bases that match TRBD2. The V gene's germline CDR1 is SGHTA and CDR2 FQGTGA. This CDR3 has 16 amino acids. The trim removed 0 bases at V and 5 bases at J, leaving 6 bases unmatched. The CDR3 loop reads CASSLTAGGRDNEQFF. The CDR3 DNA sequence: TGTGCCAGCAGCTTAACGGCGGGGGGTCGTGACAATGAGCAGTTCTTC.

This clone is a singleton in its sample. The V and J genes are TRBV2 and TRBJ2-3, with D tentatively TRBD1 or TRBD2 (5 bases each). CDR1 is SNHLY and CDR2 is FYNNEI in the germline V gene. The CDR3 runs to 15 residues. V was cut by 3 bases and J by 2 bases, with 12 bases left in between. The CDR3 reads CASSEMTADTDTQYF. The CDR3 DNA follows: TGTGCCAGCAGTGAGATGACAGCGGACACAGATACGCAGTATTTT. Full variable domain (outside the CDR3, taken from reference TRBV2 and TRBJ2-3): EPEVTQTPSHQVTQMGQEVILRCVPISNHLYFYWYRQILGQKVEFLVSFYNNEISEKSEIFDDQFSVERPDGSNFTLKIRSTKLEDSAMYFCASSEMTADTDTQYFGPGTRLTVL.

The chain employs TRBV19 and TRBJ1-1; D is unresolved. Trimming shortened V by 8 bases and J by 1 base, and 14 bases separated the two germline ends. The CDR3 length is 14 residues. In germline, CDR1 is LNHDA, CDR2 SQIVND (reference sequence). Written as DNA, the CDR3 is TGTGCCAGTGGTGTGTCCAGACAGAACACTGAAGCTTTCTTT. As protein: CASGVSRQNTEAFF.

This sequence joins TRBV30 and TRBJ2-7; the D gene is possibly TRBD1 (6 bases). Germline loops: CDR1 GTSNPN, CDR2 SVGIG (reference sequence). V was pared by 0 bases and J by 1 base, with 25 bases between. The CDR3 spans 19 residues. The CDR3 loop is CAWSVYRRGEDGESYEQYF. The CDR3 coding sequence is TGTGCCTGGAGTGTATACCGCAGGGGCGAGGACGGGGAATCCTACGAGCAGTACTTC.

CDR3 DNA sequence: TGTGCCAGCAGTGATACTAGCAGTCGATACGAGCAGTACTTC. It translates to CASSDTSSRYEQYF. The J gene is TRBJ2-7, the V gene TRBV2, with D maybe TRBD2 (6 bases). Germline CDR1 and CDR2: SNHLY and FYNNEI. The germline V and J ends were trimmed by 3 bases and 4 bases, with 13 bases remaining between them. The CDR3 contains 14 residues.

The chain couples TRBV29-1 to TRBJ1-2; the D is unclear. Germline V gives CDR1 SQVTM, CDR2 ANQGSEA. The V end lost 5 bases, the J end lost 7 bases, and 14 bases lay between the germline ends. The CDR3 sequence is 12 residues long. In DNA form, the CDR3 reads TGCAGCGTTACCGGTGGGGTTGGTGGCTACACCTTC. Translated, it gives CSVTGGVGGYTF.